Listed here is a single TCR beta chain. This sample was included in a study of blood T cell repertoires in COVID-19. The overall study: The United States, Italy and Spain provided the acute and convalescent COVID-19 samples.

Two negative PCRs, clearance, or symptom resolution had been documented for recovered Cohort 3 donors. V lost 4 bases, J lost 5 bases, and 10 bases stayed unmatched. Germline CDR1 reads SGHRS; CDR2 reads YFSETQ. This CDR3 is 16 amino acids long. Some clones are missing from TCRdb's copy, which holds only in-frame ones; the method was immunoSEQ multiplex PCR. This sample has 250,000 to 350,000 clones, with 80% to 95% found just once. The sample taken for sequencing was PBMCs or T cells enriched from blood (not recorded which). V gene TRBV5-1 combines with J gene TRBJ2-1; 9 bases line up with TRBD1. This TCR was recovered from a young woman who had recovered from COVID-19. CDR3: CASSPELGQGNNEQFF. The CDR3 nucleotides are TGCGCCAGCAGCCCAGAATTGGGACAGGGCAACAATGAGCAGTTCTTC.